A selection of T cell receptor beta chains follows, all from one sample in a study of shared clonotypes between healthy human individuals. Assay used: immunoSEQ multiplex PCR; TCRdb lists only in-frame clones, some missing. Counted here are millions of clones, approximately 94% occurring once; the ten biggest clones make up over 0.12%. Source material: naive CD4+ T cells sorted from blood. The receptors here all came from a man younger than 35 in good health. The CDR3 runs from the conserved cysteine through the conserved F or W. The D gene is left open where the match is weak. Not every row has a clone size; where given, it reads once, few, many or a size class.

CDR3nt: TGTGCCAGCAGCTTAGTAGCCCCGCTAGCGGGAGGGCAAGAGACCCAGTACTTC
CDR3aa: CASSLVAPLAGGQETQYF
j_gene: TRBJ2-5
abundance: -
d_gene: TRBD2
v_gene: TRBV7-2

CDR3nt: TGTGCCAGCAGCTTAGCGGGAGGACTCTACGAGCAGTACTTC
CDR3aa: CASSLAGGLYEQYF
j_gene: TRBJ2-7
abundance: -
d_gene: TRBD2
v_gene: TRBV11-2

CDR3nt: TGTGCCAGCTCACCACGAACGACGCCGGAGGAGACCCAGTACTTC
CDR3aa: CASSPRTTPEETQYF
j_gene: TRBJ2-5
abundance: -
d_gene: -
v_gene: TRBV18

CDR3nt: TGTGCCAGTAGTACTCGAATTATGAACACTGAAGCTTTCTTT
CDR3aa: CASSTRIMNTEAFF
j_gene: TRBJ1-1
abundance: once
d_gene: -
v_gene: TRBV19

CDR3nt: TGTGCCAGCAGCCTCGGACAGGTGGGCTACGAGCAGTACTTC
CDR3aa: CASSLGQVGYEQYF
j_gene: TRBJ2-7
abundance: -
d_gene: TRBD1
v_gene: TRBV5-8

CDR3nt: TGTGCCAGCAGCCGCCCCAATATCTATGGCTACACCTTC
CDR3aa: CASSRPNIYGYTF
j_gene: TRBJ1-2
abundance: -
d_gene: -
v_gene: TRBV7-9

CDR3nt: TGTGCCAGCAGCGCGAGACTAGCGGGAGGGCCCAGCGGGGAGCTGTTTTTT
CDR3aa: CASSARLAGGPSGELFF
j_gene: TRBJ2-2
abundance: -
d_gene: TRBD2
v_gene: TRBV7-6

CDR3nt: TGCGCCAGCAGTGTGGGACACGACCGACCCGGGGAGCTGTTTTTT
CDR3aa: CASSVGHDRPGELFF
j_gene: TRBJ2-2
abundance: -
d_gene: -
v_gene: TRBV10-2

CDR3nt: TGTGCCAGCAGTCGTACAGGGGACACCGGGGAGCTGTTTTTT
CDR3aa: CASSRTGDTGELFF
j_gene: TRBJ2-2
abundance: -
d_gene: TRBD1
v_gene: TRBV2

CDR3nt: TGTGCCAGCAGCTTAGAGGGGGGATCGGTTCATCAGCCCCAGCATTTT
CDR3aa: CASSLEGGSVHQPQHF
j_gene: TRBJ1-5
abundance: -
d_gene: -
v_gene: TRBV7-8

CDR3nt: TGCGCCAGCAGCTCGTCCGGGACAGGGTCCCACGAGCAGTACTTC
CDR3aa: CASSSSGTGSHEQYF
j_gene: TRBJ2-7
abundance: -
d_gene: TRBD1
v_gene: TRBV5-1

CDR3nt: TGTGCCAGCAGCTTGGCTTATGAGCAGTTCTTC
CDR3aa: CASSLAYEQFF
j_gene: TRBJ2-1
abundance: -
d_gene: -
v_gene: TRBV5-6

CDR3nt: TGTGCCAGCTCCGGGGGAGGGCCTAATGAAAAACTGTTTTTT
CDR3aa: CASSGGGPNEKLFF
j_gene: TRBJ1-4
abundance: -
d_gene: -
v_gene: TRBV28

CDR3nt: TGTGCCAGCAGTGAAAACTGGGCTGGGGCCAACGTCCTGACTTTC
CDR3aa: CASSENWAGANVLTF
j_gene: TRBJ2-6
abundance: -
d_gene: -
v_gene: TRBV2

CDR3nt: TGTGCCTGGAGCGGGGTCTACAATGAGCAGTTCTTC
CDR3aa: CAWSGVYNEQFF
j_gene: TRBJ2-1
abundance: few
d_gene: -
v_gene: TRBV30

CDR3nt: TGTGCCAGCAGCCCCCAGGTTGGATACGAGCAGTACTTC
CDR3aa: CASSPQVGYEQYF
j_gene: TRBJ2-7
abundance: -
d_gene: -
v_gene: TRBV6-1

CDR3nt: TGTGCCAGCAGTGCCCGCCGGGTAGATACGCAGTATTTT
CDR3aa: CASSARRVDTQYF
j_gene: TRBJ2-3
abundance: -
d_gene: -
v_gene: TRBV6-5

CDR3nt: TGTGCCAGCGGGGAAGAGAATAATTCACCCCTCCACTTT
CDR3aa: CASGEENNSPLHF
j_gene: TRBJ1-6
abundance: -
d_gene: -
v_gene: TRBV7-9

CDR3nt: TGTGCCAGCAGCGTGACAGCCACAGATACGCAGTATTTT
CDR3aa: CASSVTATDTQYF
j_gene: TRBJ2-3
abundance: -
d_gene: -
v_gene: TRBV9

CDR3nt: TGTGCCAGCAGTTACTGGGCCGGGGAGCTGTTTTTT
CDR3aa: CASSYWAGELFF
j_gene: TRBJ2-2
abundance: -
d_gene: -
v_gene: TRBV6-5

CDR3nt: TGTGCCACCAGCAGAGACCGGGTGGGGAGCAATCAGCCCCAGCATTTT
CDR3aa: CATSRDRVGSNQPQHF
j_gene: TRBJ1-5
abundance: -
d_gene: -
v_gene: TRBV15

CDR3nt: TGTGCCAGCAGCGTAGTAGGCAGTTACAATGAGCAGTTCTTC
CDR3aa: CASSVVGSYNEQFF
j_gene: TRBJ2-1
abundance: -
d_gene: -
v_gene: TRBV9

CDR3nt: TGCGCCAGCAGCCCAGCCGGGACTAGCGTCCCAGAGACCCAGTACTTC
CDR3aa: CASSPAGTSVPETQYF
j_gene: TRBJ2-5
abundance: -
d_gene: TRBD2
v_gene: TRBV5-1

CDR3nt: TGTGCCAGTAGTATCGGGGGGCGAGTGATTAATTCACCCCTCCACTTT
CDR3aa: CASSIGGRVINSPLHF
j_gene: TRBJ1-6
abundance: -
d_gene: -
v_gene: TRBV19

CDR3nt: TGTGCCAGCAGTGAAAGCGGGGGCTCCTACAATGAGCAGTTCTTC
CDR3aa: CASSESGGSYNEQFF
j_gene: TRBJ2-1
abundance: -
d_gene: TRBD2
v_gene: TRBV2

CDR3nt: TGTGCCAGCAGCTTCTTTGGGAGGGCAGATAGCTACGAGCAGTACTTC
CDR3aa: CASSFFGRADSYEQYF
j_gene: TRBJ2-7
abundance: once
d_gene: TRBD2
v_gene: TRBV7-9

CDR3nt: TGCGCCAGCAGCCAATTCTTGACTAGCGGGATCTCCTACGAGCAGTACTTC
CDR3aa: CASSQFLTSGISYEQYF
j_gene: TRBJ2-7
abundance: -
d_gene: TRBD2
v_gene: TRBV4-1

CDR3nt: TGTGCCAGCAGCTCAAAATGTGCACAGGAGAATCAGCCCCAGCATTTT
CDR3aa: CASSSKCAQENQPQHF
j_gene: TRBJ1-5
abundance: -
d_gene: -
v_gene: TRBV21-1

CDR3nt: TGCGCCAGCAGCCCTGAGGGGCACTCTGGAAACACCATATATTTT
CDR3aa: CASSPEGHSGNTIYF
j_gene: TRBJ1-3
abundance: -
d_gene: -
v_gene: TRBV4-3

CDR3nt: TGTGCCAGCAGCTTGGTGGGGCAGGGTGAGCAGTACTTC
CDR3aa: CASSLVGQGEQYF
j_gene: TRBJ2-7
abundance: -
d_gene: -
v_gene: TRBV5-6

CDR3nt: TGTGCCAGCAGTGCAGGTTCCGGGAAATTAAGCGGGAGATCCTACAATGAGCAGTTCTTC
CDR3aa: CASSAGSGKLSGRSYNEQFF
j_gene: TRBJ2-1
abundance: -
d_gene: TRBD2
v_gene: TRBV6-1

CDR3nt: TGTGCCATCAGTGCTAGCGGCACAGATACGCAGTATTTT
CDR3aa: CAISASGTDTQYF
j_gene: TRBJ2-3
abundance: -
d_gene: -
v_gene: TRBV10-3

CDR3nt: TGTGCCAGCAGCTTAGGCGGGTCGTCTCACAATGAGCAGTTCTTC
CDR3aa: CASSLGGSSHNEQFF
j_gene: TRBJ2-1
abundance: -
d_gene: -
v_gene: TRBV11-3

CDR3nt: TGTGCCATCAGTGAGTCGGGGTCGGAGCAGTACTTC
CDR3aa: CAISESGSEQYF
j_gene: TRBJ2-7
abundance: -
d_gene: -
v_gene: TRBV10-3

CDR3nt: TGTGCCTGGAGCGTGACTAGCGGGCTAACAGATACGCAGTATTTT
CDR3aa: CAWSVTSGLTDTQYF
j_gene: TRBJ2-3
abundance: -
d_gene: TRBD2
v_gene: TRBV30

CDR3nt: TGCGCCAGCAGGGTTGGGACAGTTGCGAACACCGGGGAGCTGTTTTTT
CDR3aa: CASRVGTVANTGELFF
j_gene: TRBJ2-2
abundance: -
d_gene: TRBD1
v_gene: TRBV5-1

CDR3nt: TGTGCCAGCAGTGAAGTAGATGAGCAGTACTTC
CDR3aa: CASSEVDEQYF
j_gene: TRBJ2-7
abundance: -
d_gene: -
v_gene: TRBV2

CDR3nt: TGTGCCAGCAGCGCCGATATGAGAGAGACCCAGTACTTC
CDR3aa: CASSADMRETQYF
j_gene: TRBJ2-5
abundance: -
d_gene: -
v_gene: TRBV2

CDR3nt: TGCGCCAGCAGCTCGTCTAGCGGGAAGGACTATGAGCAGTTCTTC
CDR3aa: CASSSSSGKDYEQFF
j_gene: TRBJ2-1
abundance: -
d_gene: TRBD2
v_gene: TRBV5-1

CDR3nt: TGTGCCAGTACCATGGTACTAGCGGGATCGAACGAGCAGTACTTC
CDR3aa: CASTMVLAGSNEQYF
j_gene: TRBJ2-7
abundance: -
d_gene: TRBD2
v_gene: TRBV19

CDR3nt: TGTGCCAGCAGTTTTAGCGGGGGGGCGGGCACAGATACGCAGTATTTT
CDR3aa: CASSFSGGAGTDTQYF
j_gene: TRBJ2-3
abundance: -
d_gene: TRBD2
v_gene: TRBV7-2

CDR3nt: TGTGCCAGCAGTTTATCGCGGGGGTGGGAGACCCAGTACTTC
CDR3aa: CASSLSRGWETQYF
j_gene: TRBJ2-5
abundance: -
d_gene: TRBD2
v_gene: TRBV27

CDR3nt: TGCGCCAGCAGCTTTGGTACAGGGGCAACTAATGAAAAACTGTTTTTT
CDR3aa: CASSFGTGATNEKLFF
j_gene: TRBJ1-4
abundance: -
d_gene: TRBD1
v_gene: TRBV5-1

CDR3nt: TGTGCCAGCAGCTCGGGACAGCCCTACGAGCAGTACTTC
CDR3aa: CASSSGQPYEQYF
j_gene: TRBJ2-7
abundance: once
d_gene: TRBD1
v_gene: TRBV7-9

CDR3nt: TGTGCCAGCAGCAGAGCAGGGACAGGGGATAACGGCTACACCTTC
CDR3aa: CASSRAGTGDNGYTF
j_gene: TRBJ1-2
abundance: -
d_gene: TRBD1
v_gene: TRBV6-5

CDR3nt: TGTGCCAGCAGTTACGCGGATTATAGCAATCAGCCCCAGCATTTT
CDR3aa: CASSYADYSNQPQHF
j_gene: TRBJ1-5
abundance: -
d_gene: -
v_gene: TRBV6-6

CDR3nt: TGTGCCAGCACAGAAGACTCCTGGGGGACCCAGTACTTC
CDR3aa: CASTEDSWGTQYF
j_gene: TRBJ2-5
abundance: -
d_gene: -
v_gene: TRBV2

CDR3nt: TGTGCCAGCAGTCGGGACGGGATCTATGGCTACACCTTC
CDR3aa: CASSRDGIYGYTF
j_gene: TRBJ1-2
abundance: -
d_gene: -
v_gene: TRBV6-5

CDR3nt: TGCGCCAGCGGACAGGTCGCGGTGTCACCCCTCCACTTT
CDR3aa: CASGQVAVSPLHF
j_gene: TRBJ1-6
abundance: few
d_gene: TRBD1
v_gene: TRBV4-1

CDR3nt: TGTGCCAGCAGCCGCAGCGGGGGGTCCTACAATGAGCAGTTCTTC
CDR3aa: CASSRSGGSYNEQFF
j_gene: TRBJ2-1
abundance: -
d_gene: TRBD2
v_gene: TRBV7-2

CDR3nt: TGTGCCAGCAGCCAGACAGGGGGCGCAACAGATACGCAGTATTTT
CDR3aa: CASSQTGGATDTQYF
j_gene: TRBJ2-3
abundance: -
d_gene: TRBD1
v_gene: TRBV7-9

CDR3nt: TGTGCCATCAGCCGCGGGACTAGCGGGGGAGCCTCCTACAATGAGCAGTTCTTC
CDR3aa: CAISRGTSGGASYNEQFF
j_gene: TRBJ2-1
abundance: once
d_gene: TRBD2
v_gene: TRBV10-3